The clone carrying this T cell receptor (beta chain) was counted ten times or more. The read falls 3 residues short of the CDR3 end, and the missing part is taken from the germline J gene. Profiled with immunoSEQ multiplex PCR; TCRdb holds only in-frame clones, not every one. This sample carries some 52,000 clones, none of them present only once. Germline CDR1 reads SGHRS; CDR2 reads YFSETQ. J lost 1 base, V lost 5 bases, and 5 bases had no gene match. This CDR3 spans 16 amino acids. This entry belongs to a study of T cell clonality in common variable immunodeficiency. The chain links TRBV5-1 to TRBJ2-3; TRBD2 agrees at 12 bases. This receptor was taken from a person aged 18 to 75 in good health. The sample taken for sequencing was peripheral blood mononuclear cells. Partial CDR3 DNA: TGCGCCAGCAGTTGGACTAGCGGGGACGGCACAGATACG. Protein product: CASSWTSGDGTDT. In full, the CDR3 reads CASSWTSGDGTDTQYF.